This T cell receptor beta chain stems from a study of blood T cell repertoires in COVID-19. The overall study: The United States, Italy and Spain supplied acute and convalescent COVID-19 samples. The cDNA or gDNA used as material had been derived from T cells, B-cell-depleted T cells, or PBMCs.

Original handling: Counts of nucleated cells, estimated from reference gene primer amplification, were obtained. Libraries were prepared by immunoSEQ multiplex PCR; TCRdb keeps only in-frame clonotypes and omits some of them. That table furnishes V, J and clone size, whereas the DNA furnished D and trimming. The sample has 110,000 or so clones, approximately 85% seen once. CDR1 and CDR2 (germline): ENHRY, SYGVKD. The CDR3 consists of 16 residues. The V and J ends lost 3 bases and 0 bases respectively, with 14 bases between them. Patients in Seattle were enrolled during active infection, then followed longitudinally.

The sample taken for sequencing was peripheral blood. The V gene is TRBV10-3, the J gene TRBJ1-1, with TRBD1 as a possible D gene (6 bases). The receptor was isolated from a woman aged 60-70 years with COVID-19, enrolled during active disease. CDR3 nucleotides: TGTGCCATCAGTGACGTGTCAGGGGCTATGAACACTGAAGCTTTCTTT. Translating it yields CAISDVSGAMNTEAFF.